Presented here are 25 T cell receptor beta chains from one specimen sequenced in a study of shared clonotypes between healthy human individuals. Some clones are missing from TCRdb's copy, which holds only in-frame ones; the method was immunoSEQ multiplex PCR. The sample consists of approximately 2.4 million clones, almost 96% of them appearing once. The sequenced sample consisted of naive CD4+ T cells sorted from blood. Indicated subset: CD45RA+ positively selected. These receptors were taken from a young man in good health.

This clone has just one count. The sample carries other DNA sequences with the same CDR3. The J gene is TRBJ2-3, the V gene TRBV6-1; no definite D call. The CDR3 runs 12 residues. V was trimmed by 4 bases and J by 0 bases, leaving 2 bases between them. Germline V gene lookup returns CDR1 MNHNS and CDR2 SASEGT. CDR3 region: CASSASTDTQYF. The CDR3 region has the DNA TGTGCCAGCAGTGCCAGCACAGATACGCAGTATTTT.

The chain uses TRBV30 and TRBJ2-7, with D possibly matching TRBD1 (6 bases). The V end was cut by 3 bases, the J end by 3 bases, with 15 bases between. This CDR3 is 14 amino acids long. Germline-derived CDR1 and CDR2 are GTSNPN and SVGIG (reference sequence). The CDR3 sequence: CAWRAGQGSYEQYF. CDR3 nucleotides: TGTGCCTGGAGGGCCGGGCAGGGGAGCTACGAGCAGTACTTC. Full variable domain (remainder filled in from reference TRBV30 and TRBJ2-7): SQTIHQWPATLVQPVGSPLSLECTVEGTSNPNLYWYRQAAGRGLQLLFYSVGIGQISSEVPQNLSASRPQDRQFILSSKKLLLSDSGFYLCAWRAGQGSYEQYFGPGTRLTVT.

This clone has more than one count but fewer than ten. The CDR3 DNA sequence: TGTGCCAGCAGGAGGGACATGGGCTATTCACCCCTCCACTTT. As protein: CASRRDMGYSPLHF. V and J are TRBV25-1 and TRBJ1-6, with a weak D call TRBD1 (6 bases). Trimming left V 6 bases short and J 8 bases short, with 14 bases between. Germline V gene sequence: CDR1 MGHDK, CDR2 SYGVNS. The CDR3 is 14 residues long.

V and J are TRBV5-1 and TRBJ2-2; D call uncertain. The germline gives CDR1 SGHRS, CDR2 YFSETQ. This CDR3 has 18 residues. The germline V and J ends were trimmed by 3 bases and 7 bases, with 25 bases remaining between them. The CDR3 reads CASSSLALTRALVGELFF. The CDR3 nucleotides are TGCGCCAGCAGCTCACTTGCCTTGACAAGGGCCTTGGTCGGGGAGCTGTTTTTT.

The chain joins TRBV18 to TRBJ2-6; 10 bases map to TRBD2. This CDR3 has 18 residues. Per the germline V gene, CDR1 is KGHSH and CDR2 is LQKENI. The V gene end was trimmed by 3 bases and the J gene end by 0 bases; junction bases not matched to a gene: 5. The CDR3 nucleotides are TGTGCCAGCTCACCCCTAGCGGGGGCGAGCTCTGGGGCCAACGTCCTGACTTTC. Encoded protein: CASSPLAGASSGANVLTF.

In the case of this clone: The sample holds other DNA sequences that translate to the same CDR3. The gene calls are TRBV6-5 and TRBJ1-6, with TRBD1 matching 11 bases. CDR3 length: 16 residues. With V trimmed by 0 bases and J by 10 bases, 5 bases remained unmatched. The V gene's germline CDR1 is MNHEY and CDR2 SVGAGI. CDR3 in amino acids: CASSYSGTGGRSPLHF. As DNA, the CDR3 is TGTGCCAGCAGTTACTCAGGGACAGGGGGGAGGTCACCCCTCCACTTT.

The V gene is TRBV4-3, the J gene TRBJ1-4, with D unclear. The CDR3 is 14 residues long. The ends were cut back, 4 bases at V and 3 bases at J, with 9 bases in the middle. Germline lookup yields CDR1 LGHNA and CDR2 YSLEER. The DNA for the CDR3 is TGCGCCAGCAGCCCTTCGGCCTCTAATGAAAAACTGTTTTTT. Amino acids: CASSPSASNEKLFF.

The sample holds one count of this clone. This chain uses TRBV4-2 with TRBJ2-5, with D tentatively TRBD2 (5 bases). Germline V CDR1 and CDR2: LGHNA, YNFKEQ. The CDR3 spans 14 residues. The V end lost 1 base, the J end lost 5 bases, and 11 bases lay between the germline ends. The CDR3 coding sequence is TGTGCCAGCAGCCAAGGGCTAGCACCGGAGACCCAGTACTTC. As protein: CASSQGLAPETQYF.

The genes are TRBV7-2 and TRBJ2-7, with TRBD2 matching over 8 bases. Unmatched junction bases numbered 3, after V lost 4 bases and J lost 1 base. CDR1 and CDR2 (germline): SGHTA, FQGNSA. The length of the CDR3 is 14 residues. The CDR3 region is CASSSGLVSYEQYF. Here the CDR3 DNA reads TGTGCCAGCAGCTCGGGACTAGTTTCCTACGAGCAGTACTTC. The full variable domain, with the rest looked up from reference TRBV7-2 and TRBJ2-7, is GAGVSQSPSNKVTEKGKDVELRCDPISGHTALYWYRQSLGQGLEFLIYFQGNSAPDKSGLPSDRFSAERTGGSVSTLTIQRTQQEDSAVYLCASSSGLVSYEQYFGPGTRLTVT.

The V and J genes are TRBV4-1 and TRBJ2-7, with 10 bases that match TRBD2. CDR1 MGHRA and CDR2 YSYEKL come from the germline V gene. There are 16 residues in the CDR3. The V segment lost 3 bases and the J segment 0 bases; nucleotides outside the gene matches: 5. The CDR3 is CASSQGGLANSYEQYF. CDR3 sequence (DNA): TGCGCCAGCAGCCAGGGGGGACTAGCGAACTCCTACGAGCAGTACTTC.

The chain uses TRBV7-2 and TRBJ2-7; D is tentatively TRBD1 or TRBD2 (7 bases each). CDR3 length: 19 residues. CDR1 is SGHTA, CDR2 FQGNSA, per germline. Trimming shortened V by 0 bases and J by 2 bases, and 23 bases separated the two germline ends. CDR3 amino acids: CASSLASQGEGPLAYEQYF. CDR3 sequence (DNA): TGTGCCAGCAGCTTAGCGAGTCAGGGGGAGGGCCCCTTAGCCTACGAGCAGTACTTC.

This chain uses TRBV7-2 with TRBJ2-5, with 8 bases matching TRBD2. V lost 5 bases, J lost 3 bases, and 8 bases stayed unmatched. Germline values: CDR1 SGHTA, CDR2 FQGNSA. CDR3 length equals 15 residues. In nucleotides, the CDR3 is TGTGCCAGCAGCCCAATCGGCGGGGGGAAAGAGACCCAGTACTTC. Its translation is CASSPIGGGKETQYF.

The chain couples TRBV29-1 to TRBJ2-7, with 9 nucleotides matching TRBD1. Germline CDR1 is SQVTM and CDR2 is ANQGSEA. CDR3 length: 13 residues. The trim removed 7 bases at V and 0 bases at J, leaving 4 bases unmatched. The CDR3 DNA reads as TGCAGCGGGCGGGACAGGGACTCCTACGAGCAGTACTTC. Translated, it gives CSGRDRDSYEQYF.

This chain links TRBV6-5 with TRBJ2-5, with 11 bases identical to TRBD1. The germline gives CDR1 MNHEY, CDR2 SVGAGI. This CDR3 is built from 15 residues. Unmatched junction bases numbered 8, after V lost 4 bases and J lost 7 bases. The CDR3 sequence is CASSFGQGAGVTQYF. As DNA, the CDR3 is TGTGCCAGCAGTTTCGGACAGGGGGCGGGTGTGACCCAGTACTTC.

This clone was recorded once. The chain recombines TRBV6-5 with TRBJ2-3, with D hard to call. In germline, CDR1 is MNHEY, CDR2 SVGAGI. CDR3 size: 14 residues. The germline V and J ends were trimmed by 7 bases and 5 bases, with 16 bases remaining between them. The CDR3 is CASKKLPAQDTQYF. For the CDR3, the DNA is TGTGCCAGCAAGAAGTTACCCGCCCAAGATACGCAGTATTTT.

This clone showed up just a few times. V is TRBV5-4 and J is TRBJ1-6; no clear D. In germline, CDR1 is SGHNT, CDR2 YYREEE (reference sequence). V lost 0 bases, J lost 6 bases, and 13 bases lay in between. The CDR3 spans 16 residues. CDR3 coding DNA: TGTGCCAGCAGCTTGGGTGGAGGGATCGGTAATTCACCCCTCCACTTT. Its protein is CASSLGGGIGNSPLHF.

A remark on this clone: The sample carries other DNA sequences with the same CDR3. The chain couples TRBV5-1 to TRBJ2-5; 8 bases fit TRBD1. Germline V gives CDR1 SGHRS, CDR2 YFSETQ. The CDR3 extends over 14 amino acids. Germline trimming cut 4 bases from V and 4 bases from J; bases unmatched to any gene: 6. The CDR3 loop reads CASSPTTGGETQYF. CDR3 nucleotide sequence: TGCGCCAGCAGCCCGACCACAGGGGGAGAGACCCAGTACTTC.

J is TRBJ1-2 and V is TRBV6-6; 8 nucleotides align to TRBD1. The V segment lost 6 bases and the J segment 7 bases; nucleotides outside the gene matches: 13. This CDR3 comprises 15 residues. Germline V gives CDR1 MNHNY, CDR2 SVGAGI (reference sequence). The CDR3 loop reads CASSPTVAGGRGYTF. The DNA for the CDR3 is TGTGCCAGCAGCCCCACCGTCGCAGGGGGCCGTGGCTACACCTTC.

The DNA of the CDR3 is TGTGCCAGCTCACCCACAGGGGTAGAAGGCGAAAAACTGTTTTTT. Its protein is CASSPTGVEGEKLFF. The chain links TRBV18 to TRBJ1-4, with 7 bases aligning to TRBD1. With 3 bases clipped from V and 8 bases from J, the junction kept 9 bases outside the gene matches. From germline, CDR1 is KGHSH and CDR2 LQKENI. This CDR3 has 15 amino acids.

This chain uses TRBV6-1 with TRBJ1-6; 8 positions match TRBD1. The CDR3 is made up of 14 amino acids. Looked up from germline, CDR1 is MNHNS and CDR2 is SASEGT. Unmatched junction bases numbered 4, after V lost 5 bases and J lost 7 bases. The CDR3 coding sequence is TGTGCCAGCAGTTGGACAGGGACAAATTCACCCCTCCACTTT. It encodes CASSWTGTNSPLHF.

A remark on this clone: Other DNA sequences in the same sample also yield this CDR3. The rearrangement uses TRBV6-5 and TRBJ2-3, with a weak D call TRBD1 (5 bases). The germline V gene has CDR1 MNHEY and CDR2 SVGAGI. Deletions cut 0 bases from V and 1 base from J, with 8 bases between. The length of the CDR3 is 15 residues. The CDR3 sequence is CASSYSGPGTDTQYF. In DNA form, the CDR3 reads TGTGCCAGCAGTTACTCGGGGCCCGGCACAGATACGCAGTATTTT.

J is TRBJ2-1 and V is TRBV15; 8 nucleotides agree with TRBD2. Germline lookup yields CDR1 LNHNV and CDR2 YYDKDF (reference sequence). The CDR3 extends over 16 amino acids. After removal of 5 bases from V and 8 bases from J, the junction contained 14 bases not matched to a gene. CDR3 region: CATSERERTPLDEQFF. CDR3 coding DNA: TGTGCCACCAGCGAGCGGGAGAGGACACCGCTGGATGAGCAGTTCTTC.

J is TRBJ1-5 and V is TRBV5-6, with D tentatively TRBD1 (6 bases). With 1 base removed from V and 3 bases from J, the gap between germline ends came to 8 bases. CDR1 and CDR2 from the germline V gene are SGHDT and YYEEEE. This CDR3 spans 14 amino acids. The chain's CDR3 is CASSLRTDNQPQHF. CDR3 nucleotide sequence: TGTGCCAGCAGCTTGCGGACAGACAATCAGCCCCAGCATTTT.

V is TRBV5-1 and J is TRBJ2-7; 10 positions match TRBD1. Per germline, CDR1 SGHRS and CDR2 YFSETQ. V trimming: 4 bases; J trimming: 5 bases; junction bases outside the gene matches: 6. The CDR3 has 14 residues. The CDR3 DNA reads TGCGCCAGCAGCCCGGGACAGGGGATCCACGAGCAGTACTTC. The encoded protein is CASSPGQGIHEQYF.

This sequence joins TRBV10-2 and TRBJ2-1; D remains unclear. Germline V gives CDR1 WSHSY, CDR2 SAAADI. The CDR3 is 14 residues long. V dropped 10 bases and J dropped 1 base, with 14 bases sitting between them. CDR3 loop: CATLILGSYNEQFF. The DNA for the CDR3 is TGCGCCACCCTTATACTGGGGTCCTACAATGAGCAGTTCTTC.